This is a list of T cell receptor beta chains from one sample in a study of blood T cell repertoires in COVID-19. The repertoire was sequenced with immunoSEQ multiplex PCR; TCRdb's copy has only in-frame clones and lacks some. In the table there are 52,000 or so clones, 85% to 95% of which are singletons. The specimen sequenced was peripheral blood. The receptor source for this set is a man in his fifties or sixties with acute or convalescent COVID-19. The CDR3 runs from the conserved cysteine through the conserved F or W. The order of the fields is CDR3 protein, J gene, V gene.

cdr3_aa: CASSANRGSNEKLFF
j_call: TRBJ1-4
v_call: TRBV7-2

cdr3_aa: CASSARTSGSNEQFF
j_call: TRBJ2-1
v_call: TRBV9

cdr3_aa: CASSKGGDLGLETYEQYF
j_call: TRBJ2-7
v_call: TRBV21-1

cdr3_aa: CASSLVANEQYF
j_call: TRBJ2-7
v_call: TRBV11-2

cdr3_aa: CASSERSGKNQPQHF
j_call: TRBJ1-5
v_call: TRBV2

cdr3_aa: CSVIGQAEAFF
j_call: TRBJ1-1
v_call: TRBV29-1

cdr3_aa: CASSWTGPPYEQYF
j_call: TRBJ2-7
v_call: TRBV6-2/TRBV6-3

cdr3_aa: CASSLVVRSGTEAFF
j_call: TRBJ1-1
v_call: TRBV5-4

cdr3_aa: CASSLSFAPLTEAFF
j_call: TRBJ1-1
v_call: TRBV7-2

cdr3_aa: CASSLALQGNAEAFF
j_call: TRBJ1-1
v_call: TRBV5-4

cdr3_aa: CASSRDRGTEAFF
j_call: TRBJ1-1
v_call: TRBV19

cdr3_aa: CSVFHGQETQYF
j_call: TRBJ2-5
v_call: TRBV29-1

cdr3_aa: CASSWPGQGQETQYF
j_call: TRBJ2-5
v_call: TRBV7-9

cdr3_aa: CASSKPGQGKETQYF
j_call: TRBJ2-5
v_call: TRBV19

cdr3_aa: CAWSRTSTYNEQFF
j_call: TRBJ2-1
v_call: TRBV30

cdr3_aa: CASTALFMNTEAFF
j_call: TRBJ1-1
v_call: TRBV2

cdr3_aa: CASSISRGNQETQYF
j_call: TRBJ2-5
v_call: TRBV19

cdr3_aa: CASSSGTGAYEQYF
j_call: TRBJ2-7
v_call: TRBV11-3

cdr3_aa: CATSRDTTGLGSPLHF
j_call: TRBJ1-6
v_call: TRBV15

cdr3_aa: CASSQDFPTGARGYTF
j_call: TRBJ1-2
v_call: TRBV4-2

cdr3_aa: CASSQDQRARGRALSDNEQFF
j_call: TRBJ2-1
v_call: TRBV4-3

cdr3_aa: CASSLGPRRGGINEKLFF
j_call: TRBJ1-4
v_call: TRBV11-2

cdr3_aa: CASSVSLAEGTDTQYF
j_call: TRBJ2-3
v_call: TRBV9

cdr3_aa: CASSLTGGKNIQYF
j_call: TRBJ2-4
v_call: TRBV3-1/TRBV3-2

cdr3_aa: CASSPGTYNEQFF
j_call: TRBJ2-1
v_call: TRBV7-9

cdr3_aa: CAISEGQGTYEQYF
j_call: TRBJ2-7
v_call: TRBV10-3

cdr3_aa: CASSTLAGATDTQYF
j_call: TRBJ2-3
v_call: TRBV19